The 7 T cell receptor beta chains below were found in one sample sequenced in a study of vaccination effects on CD4 cells after COVID-19. Antigen-specific CD4+ T cells were expanded with viral peptide pools in the ViraFEST assay before sequencing. Once cultured for more than nine days, the cells underwent separation to obtain CD4+ T cells. Testing of the vaccine recipients showed negative nucleocapsid antibodies and no prior SARS-CoV-2 infection. For these receptors, no antigen is known. Some clones are missing from TCRdb's copy, which holds only in-frame ones; the method was immunoSEQ multiplex PCR. The sample lists roughly 33,000 clones, 73% occurring once. The source material was CD4+ T cells from PBMCs cultured with HCoV-OC43 spike peptides, sampled before COVID-19 vaccination. This sample's subset: HCoV-OC43 spike overlapping peptide pool stimulation. These receptors all come from a human donor who received a COVID-19 vaccine.

The rearrangement links TRBV11-2 to TRBJ2-1; D gene unclear. Trimming took off 5 bases at V and 0 bases at J, with 11 bases between the two ends. The CDR3 covers 15 residues. Per germline, CDR1 SGHAT and CDR2 FQNNGV. In DNA form, the CDR3 reads TGTGCCAGCAGCAAATTGTTAAGCTCCTACAATGAGCAGTTCTTC. It translates to CASSKLLSSYNEQFF.

In this sample, this clone turned up a few times. The chain recombines TRBV4-3 with TRBJ2-3; no clear D gene. Trimming stripped 1 base from V and 0 bases from J, with 5 bases between. The CDR3 spans 14 residues. Germline V gene lookup returns CDR1 LGHNA and CDR2 YSLEER. DNA of the CDR3: TGCGCCAGCAGCCAAGTAGCTAGCACAGATACGCAGTATTTT. It yields the protein CASSQVASTDTQYF.

This clone appeared a single time. This chain links TRBV7-9 with TRBJ2-5, with 10 nucleotides matching TRBD1. This CDR3 spans 16 amino acids. Germline CDR1 is SEHNR and CDR2 is FQNEAQ (reference sequence). Trimming removed 8 bases from V and 5 bases from J; junction bases left unmatched: 14. DNA of the CDR3: TGTGCCAGCTGCCAACCACCGGGACAGGGGTGCGAGACCCAGTACTTC. It specifies CASCQPPGQGCETQYF. Full variable domain (remainder filled in from reference TRBV7-9 and TRBJ2-5): DTGVSQNPRHKITKRGQNVTFRCDPISEHNRLYWYRQTLGQGPEFLTYFQNEAQLEKSRLLSDRFSAERPKGSFSTLEIQRTEQGDSAMYLCASCQPPGQGCETQYFGPGTRLLVL.

The chain employs TRBV5-1 and TRBJ1-4; 7 bases fit TRBD1. The CDR3 extends over 15 amino acids. From germline, CDR1 is SGHRS and CDR2 YFSETQ. Trimming took 4 bases from V and 3 from J; bases not matched to a gene: 6. The CDR3 loop is CASSPSGTANEKLFF. The CDR3 region has the DNA TGCGCCAGCAGCCCCTCCGGGACAGCTAATGAAAAACTGTTTTTT.

This clone was detected once. J is TRBJ1-2 and V is TRBV6-1; D gene ambiguous. This CDR3 is 12 amino acids long. The germline V and J ends were trimmed by 1 base and 7 bases, with 7 bases remaining between them. Germline lookup yields CDR1 MNHNS and CDR2 SASEGT. The CDR3 spells CASSEGWTGYTF. CDR3 coding DNA: TGTGCCAGCAGTGAAGGTTGGACTGGCTACACCTTC.

The rearrangement joins TRBV14 to TRBJ1-1; TRBD1 aligns across 8 bases. Germline V lookup: CDR1 SGHDN, CDR2 FVKESK. This CDR3 has 15 residues. V trimming: 4 bases; J trimming: 2 bases; junction bases outside the gene matches: 6. The CDR3 is CASSRRQGHNTEAFF. Written as DNA, the CDR3 is TGTGCCAGCAGCCGCAGACAGGGGCATAACACTGAAGCTTTCTTT.

The genes are TRBV5-5 and TRBJ1-1, with a possible D match to TRBD1 (6 bases). The CDR3 length is 15 residues. V shed 4 bases and J shed 0 bases, with 13 bases lying between them. Germline values: CDR1 SGHKS, CDR2 YYEKEE (reference sequence). In DNA form, the CDR3 reads TGTGCCAGCAGCCGCGGGACACCCATGAACACTGAAGCTTTCTTT. It codes for CASSRGTPMNTEAFF.